This T cell receptor (beta chain) is from a study of blood T cell repertoires in COVID-19. Study summary: The study drew acute and convalescent COVID-19 samples from the United States, Italy and Spain.

TCRdb's table, derived via immunoSEQ multiplex PCR, lists solely in-frame clones and lacks some. The sample contains about 110,000 clones, 85% to 90% of which appear only once. The receptor was isolated from a woman aged 50 to 60 with active or convalescent COVID-19. The source material was peripheral blood.

The CDR3: CASSVVAGGNEQFF. CDR3 nucleotide sequence: TGTGCCAGCAGCGTAGTCGCGGGAGGAAATGAGCAGTTCTTC. The rearrangement links TRBV9 to TRBJ2-1; 8 positions match TRBD2. The trim removed 0 bases at V and 7 bases at J, leaving 3 bases unmatched. The germline CDR1 and CDR2 sequences are SGDLS and YYNGEE. There are 14 residues in the CDR3.